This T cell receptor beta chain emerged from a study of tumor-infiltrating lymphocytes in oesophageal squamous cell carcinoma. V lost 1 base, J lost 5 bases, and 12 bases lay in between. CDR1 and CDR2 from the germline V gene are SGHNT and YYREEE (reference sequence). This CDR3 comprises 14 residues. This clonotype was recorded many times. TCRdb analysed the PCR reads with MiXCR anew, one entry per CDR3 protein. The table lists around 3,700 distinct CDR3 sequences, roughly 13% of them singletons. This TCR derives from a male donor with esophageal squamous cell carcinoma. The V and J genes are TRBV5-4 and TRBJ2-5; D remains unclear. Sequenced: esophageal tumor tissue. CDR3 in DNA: TGTGCCAGCAGCTTGATGGAGAAGTCGGAGACCCAGTACTTC. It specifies CASSLMEKSETQYF.